These 24 T cell receptor beta chains were all obtained from the same sample, sequenced in a study of OX40 agonist ivuxolimab in advanced cancers. Generated by immunoSEQ multiplex PCR, the TCRdb table keeps only in-frame clones and is missing some. This repertoire shows 21,000 or so clones, roughly four fifths found once; its top ten account for around 17%. The sequencing used CD4+ or CD8+ T cells sorted from blood, collected in a trial of the OX40 agonist ivuxolimab. These TCRs come from an adult with an advanced solid tumor such as melanoma, head and neck, liver or kidney cancer.

This clone was counted only a few times. The V gene is TRBV29-1, the J gene TRBJ2-1, with 8 bases matching TRBD2. CDR1 and CDR2 from the germline V gene are SQVTM and ANQGSEA. The CDR3 consists of 14 residues. V lost 4 bases to trimming and J lost 3 bases; unmatched junction nucleotides: 5. The CDR3 bases are TGCAGCGTTGCCCCTAGCGGGTTCTACAATGAGCAGTTCTTC. It codes for CSVAPSGFYNEQFF.

This clone was detected a few times. This chain connects TRBV9 to TRBJ2-5, with 7 bases that match TRBD1. CDR1 and CDR2 from the germline V gene are SGDLS and YYNGEE. The CDR3 is 14 residues long. Trimming at V came to 3 bases and at J to 1 base, leaving 3 bases not matched to a gene. This chain's CDR3 is CASSEGQRQETQYF. The CDR3 bases are TGTGCCAGCAGCGAGGGACAGCGCCAAGAGACCCAGTACTTC.

By frequency in the sample, this clone is medium-sized (0.01 to 0.1%). The CDR3 sequence: CSVEPHDKDYGYTF. The CDR3 bases are TGCAGCGTTGAACCTCACGATAAGGACTATGGCTACACCTTC. J is TRBJ1-2 and V is TRBV29-1; D is unresolved. Germline V gene data show CDR1 as SQVTM and CDR2 as ANQGSEA. The CDR3 consists of 14 residues. V was pared by 2 bases and J by 3 bases, with 13 bases between. The whole variable domain, remainder taken from reference TRBV29-1 and TRBJ1-2, is SAVISQKPSRDICQRGTSLTIQCQVDSQVTMMFWYRQQPGQSLTLIATANQGSEATYESGFVIDKFPISRPNLTFSTLTVSNMSPEDSSIYLCSVEPHDKDYGYTFGSGTRLTVV.

CDR3 loop: CASSLVARGETQYF. CDR3 nucleotide sequence: TGTGCCAGCAGCTTAGTTGCCAGGGGGGAGACCCAGTACTTC. The J gene is TRBJ2-5, the V gene TRBV7-3; 7 bases align to TRBD1. CDR1 is SGHTA, CDR2 FQGTGA, per germline. V was clipped by 2 bases and J by 5 bases; unmatched bases: 5. The CDR3 consists of 14 residues.

For the CDR3, the DNA is TGCAGCGTTGTAGCGGGAGGGCCCCAAGAGACCCAGTACTTC. As protein: CSVVAGGPQETQYF. The chain is built from TRBV29-1 and TRBJ2-5; the match to TRBD2 covers 11 bases. CDR1 SQVTM and CDR2 ANQGSEA come from the germline V gene. The J segment lost 1 base and the V segment lost 4 bases, leaving 2 bases of the junction unmatched. CDR3 length: 14 amino acids.

This sequence joins TRBV4-3 and TRBJ1-5, with D maybe TRBD1 (6 bases). V was clipped by 0 bases and J by 2 bases, with 14 bases between them. Looked up from germline, CDR1 is LGHNA and CDR2 is YSLEER. The CDR3 runs 17 residues. In DNA, the CDR3 is TGCGCCAGCAGCCAAGATCTCATGGGGGCTGGCAATCAGCCCCAGCATTTT. Protein product: CASSQDLMGAGNQPQHF.

The rearrangement uses TRBV11-2 and TRBJ2-7; 14 nucleotides agree with TRBD2. Trimming at V came to 4 bases and at J to 6 bases, leaving 11 bases not matched to a gene. This CDR3 contains 17 residues. Per the germline V gene, CDR1 is SGHAT and CDR2 is FQNNGV. The chain's CDR3 is CASSSSGTSGRLGEQYF. Here the CDR3 DNA reads TGTGCCAGCAGCTCTTCCGGGACTAGCGGGAGACTAGGCGAGCAGTACTTC.

The chain joins TRBV12-5 to TRBJ2-1; 9 positions agree with TRBD1. The CDR3 runs to 14 residues. V lost 1 base to trimming and J lost 14 bases; unmatched junction nucleotides: 9. The germline CDR1 and CDR2 sequences are LGHNT and FRNRAP. CDR3 protein: CASGLASTGGRKFF. CDR3 DNA sequence: TGTGCTAGTGGTTTGGCCTCAACAGGGGGCAGGAAGTTCTTC.

V gene TRBV30 combines with J gene TRBJ2-7; 7 positions agree with TRBD1. Germline CDR1 and CDR2: GTSNPN and SVGIG (reference sequence). There are 13 residues in the CDR3. V dropped 8 bases and J dropped 2; count of bases not matched to a gene: 9. In nucleotides, the CDR3 is TGTGCCGGGGAGACAGGGACAACCTACGAGCAGTACTTC. Its protein product is CAGETGTTYEQYF.

The gene calls are TRBV6-1 and TRBJ1-1; maybe TRBD1 (6 bases). The CDR3 consists of 14 residues. V lost 8 bases to trimming and J lost 4 bases, with 17 bases between them. Germline V gene data show CDR1 as MNHNS and CDR2 as SASEGT. CDR3 nucleotides: TGTGCCAGCGCCTTCGGGGGGGGGCGCACTGAAGCTTTCTTT. Its protein is CASAFGGGRTEAFF.

CDR3 DNA sequence: TGTGCCAGCGGTACCGGGACAGGGTTTATGACTGAAGCTTTCTTT. Amino acids: CASGTGTGFMTEAFF. The V gene is TRBV7-2, the J gene TRBJ1-1; 9 bases match TRBD1. CDR3 length equals 15 residues. With V trimmed by 8 bases and J by 5 bases, 12 bases remained unmatched. The V gene's germline CDR1 is SGHTA and CDR2 FQGNSA.

The rearrangement links TRBV7-2 to TRBJ2-7, with TRBD1 matching 7 bases. Germline values: CDR1 SGHTA, CDR2 FQGNSA. The CDR3 consists of 14 residues. The ends lost 0 bases at V and 3 bases at J; junction bases unmatched: 2. For the CDR3, the DNA is TGTGCCAGCAGCTTAGCTGCAGGGGGCTACGAGCAGTACTTC. Its translation is CASSLAAGGYEQYF.

The chain employs TRBV18 and TRBJ1-1, with a tentative D call TRBD1 (6 bases). In germline, CDR1 is KGHSH, CDR2 LQKENI. The CDR3 runs to 15 residues. V lost 1 base and J 4 bases, leaving 13 bases between the germline ends. In nucleotides, the CDR3 is TGTGCCAGCTCACCACTCTCTCAGGGGAGCACTGAAGCTTTCTTT. It encodes CASSPLSQGSTEAFF.

Only one count was recorded for this clone. The rearrangement uses TRBV30 and TRBJ1-1, with 7 bases lining up with TRBD1. The CDR3 length is 18 residues. Germline V gene data show CDR1 as GTSNPN and CDR2 as SVGIG (reference sequence). J gave up 0 bases and V 3 bases, and 16 bases lay outside the gene matches. In DNA form, the CDR3 reads TGTGCCTGGAGCCGGGACAGCGGTATAGGGGGGTTGAACACTGAAGCTTTCTTT. It encodes CAWSRDSGIGGLNTEAFF.

J is TRBJ2-1 and V is TRBV29-1, with D perhaps given as TRBD1 or TRBD2 (5 bases each). CDR3 size: 12 residues. Trimming shortened V by 7 bases and J by 4 bases, and 11 bases separated the two germline ends. Per germline, CDR1 SQVTM and CDR2 ANQGSEA. The CDR3 region is CSGDHGYNEQFF. The CDR3 DNA sequence: TGCAGCGGGGACCACGGATACAATGAGCAGTTCTTC.

The rearrangement uses TRBV28 and TRBJ2-3, with TRBD2 identical over 13 bases. The germline V gene encodes CDR1 MDHEN and CDR2 SYDVKM. This CDR3 is 16 amino acids long. J gave up 5 bases and V 2 bases, and 4 bases lay outside the gene matches. The CDR3 DNA follows: TGTGCCAGCAGTTTAACTAGCGGGAGGGCCGTAGATACGCAGTATTTT. Translation: CASSLTSGRAVDTQYF.

This clone has just a few counts. The gene calls are TRBV7-9 and TRBJ2-1; tentative D call: TRBD2 (5 bases). Germline CDR1 reads SEHNR; CDR2 reads FQNEAQ (reference sequence). The V gene lost 6 bases and the J gene lost 5 bases, with 14 bases spanning the gap. There are 14 residues in the CDR3. The CDR3 nucleotides read TGTGCCAGCAGACCTCAGACTATAAACAATGAGCAGTTCTTC. As protein: CASRPQTINNEQFF.

This chain uses TRBV27 with TRBJ2-7; D is ambiguous. Trimming took 6 bases from V and 3 from J, leaving 9 bases between them. This CDR3 region has 12 residues. Germline V gives CDR1 MNHEY, CDR2 SMNVEV (reference sequence). The CDR3 DNA sequence: TGTGCCAGCAGGGGGTTCGGCTACGAGCAGTACTTC. It yields the protein CASRGFGYEQYF.

The gene calls are TRBV4-1 and TRBJ1-5; 7 bases match TRBD1. V was clipped by 1 base and J by 4 bases; unmatched bases: 7. Germline CDR1 MGHRA, CDR2 YSYEKL. The CDR3 extends over 16 amino acids. CDR3 residues: CASSQVILQGNQPQHF. The CDR3 DNA reads as TGCGCCAGCAGCCAAGTAATATTACAGGGGAATCAGCCCCAGCATTTT.

The rearrangement links TRBV5-4 to TRBJ1-2; 9 positions match TRBD1. V lost 0 bases to trimming and J lost 6 bases; unmatched junction nucleotides: 15. Per the germline V gene, CDR1 is SGHNT and CDR2 is YYREEE (reference sequence). The CDR3 is made up of 18 amino acids. Here the CDR3 reads CASSLVYGTGFETNGYTF. CDR3 coding DNA: TGTGCCAGCAGCTTGGTGTATGGGACAGGGTTCGAGACGAATGGCTACACCTTC. The full variable domain, its missing parts supplied by reference TRBV5-4 and TRBJ1-2, is ETGVTQSPTHLIKTRGQQVTLRCSSQSGHNTVSWYQQALGQGPQFIFQYYREEENGRGNFPPRFSGLQFPNYSSELNVNALELDDSALYLCASSLVYGTGFETNGYTFGSGTRLTVV.

Here the CDR3 reads CASSVEPGGAYEQYF. The CDR3, as DNA: TGTGCCAGCAGCGTAGAACCAGGGGGCGCCTACGAGCAGTACTTC. J is TRBJ2-7 and V is TRBV9; 8 bases are shared with TRBD1. This CDR3 is 15 amino acids long. V lost 0 bases to trimming and J lost 2 bases; unmatched junction nucleotides: 4. The V gene's germline CDR1 is SGDLS and CDR2 YYNGEE.

The CDR3 is CASSSEGASSYNEQFF. CDR3 nucleotides: TGTGCCAGCAGCTCCGAGGGGGCGAGCTCCTACAATGAGCAGTTCTTC. The chain uses TRBV11-3 and TRBJ2-1, with 7 bases identical to TRBD1. This CDR3 contains 16 residues. Germline lookup yields CDR1 SGHNT and CDR2 YENEEA. Unmatched junction bases numbered 6, after V lost 4 bases and J lost 0 bases.

The V call is TRBV13, the J call TRBJ2-1; D is unresolved. CDR1 is PRHDT, CDR2 FYEKMQ, per germline (reference sequence). The CDR3 totals 14 residues. V was shortened by 0 bases and J by 7 bases, with 10 bases between the two germline ends. The CDR3 bases are TGTGCCAGCAGCTTAGGTCGTTACGCGAATGAGCAGTTCTTC. It encodes CASSLGRYANEQFF.

The rearrangement links TRBV7-9 to TRBJ2-7; possible D gene TRBD1, 6 bases. The CDR3 loop spans 15 amino acids. Trimming left V 4 bases short and J 2 bases short, with 15 bases between. Germline CDR1 is SEHNR and CDR2 is FQNEAQ (reference sequence). The chain's CDR3 is CASSSGQSTTYEQYF. CDR3 nucleotide sequence: TGTGCCAGCAGCTCCGGACAGTCTACCACCTACGAGCAGTACTTC.